Detailed here is one T cell receptor (beta chain). The antigen is not known. This entry comes from a study of cytomegalovirus exposure and HLA in healthy donors. Study-wide context: Earlier, some 200 million T cells were analyzed, and about 120 million unique TCR beta sequences were found among them.

V lost 4 bases and J lost 0; bases outside the gene matches: 15. This CDR3 is 19 amino acids long. Germline CDR1 is SGHKS and CDR2 is YYEKEE (reference sequence). The primer mix had 60 Vbeta and 13 Jbeta primers. This table comes from immunoSEQ multiplex PCR, and its TCRdb copy is limited to in-frame clones, with some not included. This sample has 150,000 to 200,000 clones; roughly 81% occur once, and the top ten carry about 2%. General study points: Specificity for CMV antigens was confirmed in vitro for a few of the CMV-associated chains. Later analysis suggested links between common viral pathogens and several top significant clusters. The later analysis indicated that the majority of CMV-associated TCR beta chains appeared HLA-restricted.

The J gene is TRBJ2-7, the V gene TRBV5-5; 11 bases line up with TRBD2. The sample was PBMCs. This TCR derives from a man younger than 35 in good health and CMV-seropositive. The CDR3 DNA reads TGTGCCAGCAGCCCGACAGGGCTAGCGGGGGGCGGTAGCTCCTACGAGCAGTACTTC. Translating it yields CASSPTGLAGGGSSYEQYF.